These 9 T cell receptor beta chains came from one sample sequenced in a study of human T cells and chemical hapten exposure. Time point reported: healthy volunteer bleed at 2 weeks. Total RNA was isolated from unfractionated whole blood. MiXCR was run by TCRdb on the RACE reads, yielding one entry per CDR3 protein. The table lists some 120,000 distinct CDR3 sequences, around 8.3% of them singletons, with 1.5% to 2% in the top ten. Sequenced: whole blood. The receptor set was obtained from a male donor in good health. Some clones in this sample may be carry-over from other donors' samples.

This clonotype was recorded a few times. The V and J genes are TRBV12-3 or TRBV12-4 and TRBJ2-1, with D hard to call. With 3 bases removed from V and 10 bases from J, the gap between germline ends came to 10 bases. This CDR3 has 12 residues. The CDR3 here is CASSFGRKEQFF. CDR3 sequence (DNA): TGTGCCAGCAGTTTCGGGCGGAAGGAGCAGTTCTTC.

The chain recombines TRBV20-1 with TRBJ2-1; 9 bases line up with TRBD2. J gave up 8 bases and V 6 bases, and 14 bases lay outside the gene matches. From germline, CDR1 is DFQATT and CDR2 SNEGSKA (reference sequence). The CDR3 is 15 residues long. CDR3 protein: CSAIDPGLASDEQFF. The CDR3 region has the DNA TGCAGTGCGATAGACCCGGGACTAGCTTCTGATGAGCAGTTCTTC.

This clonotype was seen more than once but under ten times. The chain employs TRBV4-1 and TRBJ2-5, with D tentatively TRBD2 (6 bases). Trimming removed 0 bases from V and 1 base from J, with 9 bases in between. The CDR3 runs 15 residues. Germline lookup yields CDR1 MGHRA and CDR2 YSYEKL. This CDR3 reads CASSQEERAQETQYF. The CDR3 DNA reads TGCGCCAGCAGCCAAGAAGAGCGGGCCCAAGAGACCCAGTACTTC.

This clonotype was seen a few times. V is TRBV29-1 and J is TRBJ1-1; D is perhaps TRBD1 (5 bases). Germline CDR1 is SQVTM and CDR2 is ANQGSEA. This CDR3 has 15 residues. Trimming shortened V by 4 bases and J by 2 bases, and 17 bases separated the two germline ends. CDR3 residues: CSVGRDRGLNTEAFF. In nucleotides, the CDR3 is TGCAGCGTTGGCAGGGACCGGGGACTTAACACTGAAGCTTTCTTT.

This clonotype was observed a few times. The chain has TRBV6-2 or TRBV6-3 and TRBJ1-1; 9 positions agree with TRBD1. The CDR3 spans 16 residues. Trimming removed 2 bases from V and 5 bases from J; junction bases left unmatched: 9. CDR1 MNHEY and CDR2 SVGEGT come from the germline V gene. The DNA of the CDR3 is TGTGCCAGCAGTTACCCGACGACAGGGGGTCTGACTGAAGCTTTCTTT. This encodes CASSYPTTGGLTEAFF.

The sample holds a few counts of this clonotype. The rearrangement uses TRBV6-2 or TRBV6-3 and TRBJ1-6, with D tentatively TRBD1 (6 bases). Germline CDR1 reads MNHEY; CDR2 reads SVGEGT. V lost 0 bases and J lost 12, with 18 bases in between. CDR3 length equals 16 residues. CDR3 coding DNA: TGTGCCAGCAGTTACTCGAGGGGGACGCTCAAGGAACCCCTCCACTTT. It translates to CASSYSRGTLKEPLHF.

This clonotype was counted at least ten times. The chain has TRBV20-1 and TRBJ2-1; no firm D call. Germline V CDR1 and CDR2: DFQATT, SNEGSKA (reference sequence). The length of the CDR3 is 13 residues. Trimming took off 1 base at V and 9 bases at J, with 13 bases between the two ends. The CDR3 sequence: CSARGPLGSEQFF. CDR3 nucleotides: TGCAGTGCTAGAGGACCCTTAGGCTCTGAGCAGTTCTTC.

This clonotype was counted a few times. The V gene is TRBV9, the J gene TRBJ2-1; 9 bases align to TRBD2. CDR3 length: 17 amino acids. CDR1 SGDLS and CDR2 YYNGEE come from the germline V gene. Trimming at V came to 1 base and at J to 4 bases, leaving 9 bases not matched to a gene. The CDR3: CASSVRPESGGYNEQFF. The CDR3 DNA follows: TGTGCCAGCAGCGTAAGACCTGAAAGCGGGGGGTACAATGAGCAGTTCTTC.

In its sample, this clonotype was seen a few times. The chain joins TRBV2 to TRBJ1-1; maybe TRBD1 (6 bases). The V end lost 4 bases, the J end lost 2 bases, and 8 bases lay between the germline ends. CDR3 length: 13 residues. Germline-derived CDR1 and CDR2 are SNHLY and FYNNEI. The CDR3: CASSGDINTEAFF. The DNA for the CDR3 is TGTGCCAGCAGTGGGGACATTAACACTGAAGCTTTCTTT.